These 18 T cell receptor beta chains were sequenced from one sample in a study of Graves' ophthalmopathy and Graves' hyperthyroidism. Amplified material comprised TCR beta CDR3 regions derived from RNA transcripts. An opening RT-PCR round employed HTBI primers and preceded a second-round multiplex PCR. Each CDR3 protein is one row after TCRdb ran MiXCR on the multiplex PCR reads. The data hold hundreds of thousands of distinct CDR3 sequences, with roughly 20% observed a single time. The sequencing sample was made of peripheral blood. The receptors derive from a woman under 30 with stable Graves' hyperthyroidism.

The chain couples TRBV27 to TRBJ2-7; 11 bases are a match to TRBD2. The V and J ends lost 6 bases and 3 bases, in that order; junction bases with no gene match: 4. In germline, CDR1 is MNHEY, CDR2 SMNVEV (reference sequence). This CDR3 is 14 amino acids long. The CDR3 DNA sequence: TGTGCCAGCAGGACTAGCGGGGATGTCTACGAGCAGTACTTC. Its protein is CASRTSGDVYEQYF.

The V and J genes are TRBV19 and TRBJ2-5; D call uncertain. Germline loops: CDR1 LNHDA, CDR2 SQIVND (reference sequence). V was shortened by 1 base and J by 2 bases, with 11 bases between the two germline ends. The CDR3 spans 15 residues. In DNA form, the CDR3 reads TGTGCCAGTAGTATAGGCCTCTACGCGCAAGAGACCCAGTACTTC. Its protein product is CASSIGLYAQETQYF.

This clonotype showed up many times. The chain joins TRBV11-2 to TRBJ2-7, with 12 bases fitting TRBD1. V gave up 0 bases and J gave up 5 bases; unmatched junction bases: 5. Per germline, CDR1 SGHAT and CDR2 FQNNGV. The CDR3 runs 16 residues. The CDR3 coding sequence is TGTGCCAGCAGCTTAGACTGGGACAGGGGGCGACACGAGCAGTACTTC. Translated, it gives CASSLDWDRGRHEQYF.

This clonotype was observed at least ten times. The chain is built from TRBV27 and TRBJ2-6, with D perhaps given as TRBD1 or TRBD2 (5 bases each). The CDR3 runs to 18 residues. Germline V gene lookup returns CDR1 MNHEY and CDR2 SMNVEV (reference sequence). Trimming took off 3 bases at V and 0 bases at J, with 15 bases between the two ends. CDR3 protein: CASSFIRGPSSGANVLTF. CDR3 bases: TGTGCCAGCAGTTTCATAAGGGGACCGAGCTCTGGGGCCAACGTCCTGACTTTC.

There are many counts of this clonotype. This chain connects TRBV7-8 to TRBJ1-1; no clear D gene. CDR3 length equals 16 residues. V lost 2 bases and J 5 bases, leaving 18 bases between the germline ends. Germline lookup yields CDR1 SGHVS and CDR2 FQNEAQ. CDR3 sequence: CASSLSEGFSRTEAFF. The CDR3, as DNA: TGTGCCAGCAGCTTAAGTGAGGGCTTCTCTAGGACTGAAGCTTTCTTT.

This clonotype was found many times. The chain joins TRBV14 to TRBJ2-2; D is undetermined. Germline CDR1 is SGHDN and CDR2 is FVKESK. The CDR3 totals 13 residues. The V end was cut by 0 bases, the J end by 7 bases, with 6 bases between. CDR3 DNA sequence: TGTGCCAGCAGCCAAGATAGAATCGGGGAGCTGTTTTTT. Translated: CASSQDRIGELFF.

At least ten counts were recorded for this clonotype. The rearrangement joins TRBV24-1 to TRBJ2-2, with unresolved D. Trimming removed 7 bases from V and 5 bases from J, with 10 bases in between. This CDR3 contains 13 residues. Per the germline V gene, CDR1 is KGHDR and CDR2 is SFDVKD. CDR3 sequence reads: CATRGIGTGELFF. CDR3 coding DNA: TGTGCCACCAGAGGAATAGGAACCGGGGAGCTGTTTTTT.

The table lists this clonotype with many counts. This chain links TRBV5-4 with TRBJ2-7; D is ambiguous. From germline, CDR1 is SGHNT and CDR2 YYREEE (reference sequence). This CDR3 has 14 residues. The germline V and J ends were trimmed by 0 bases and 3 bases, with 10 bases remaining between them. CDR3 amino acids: CASSLVTENYEQYF. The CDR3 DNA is TGTGCCAGCAGCTTGGTGACGGAGAACTACGAGCAGTACTTC.

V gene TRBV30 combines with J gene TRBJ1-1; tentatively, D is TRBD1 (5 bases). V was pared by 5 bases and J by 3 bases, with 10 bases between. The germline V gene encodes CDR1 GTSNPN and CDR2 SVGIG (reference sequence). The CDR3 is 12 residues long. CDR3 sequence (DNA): TGTGCCTGGGCCCTACAGGACACTGAAGCTTTCTTT. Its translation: CAWALQDTEAFF.

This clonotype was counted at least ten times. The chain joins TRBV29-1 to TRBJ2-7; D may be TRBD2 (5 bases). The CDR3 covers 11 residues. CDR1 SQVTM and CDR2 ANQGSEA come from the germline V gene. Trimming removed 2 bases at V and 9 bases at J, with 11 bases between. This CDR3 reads CSVETGSGQYF. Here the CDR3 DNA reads TGCAGCGTTGAAACGGGGTCCGGGCAGTACTTC.

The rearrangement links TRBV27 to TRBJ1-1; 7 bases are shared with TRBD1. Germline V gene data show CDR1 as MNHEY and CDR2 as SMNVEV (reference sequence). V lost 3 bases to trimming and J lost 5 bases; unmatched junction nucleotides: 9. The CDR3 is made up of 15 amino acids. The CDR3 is CASSFRPEGATEAFF. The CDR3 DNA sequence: TGTGCCAGCAGTTTCCGGCCCGAGGGGGCAACTGAAGCTTTCTTT.

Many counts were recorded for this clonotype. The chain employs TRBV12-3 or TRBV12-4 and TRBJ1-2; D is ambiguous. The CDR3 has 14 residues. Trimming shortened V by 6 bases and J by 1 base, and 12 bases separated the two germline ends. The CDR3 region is CASRKRTDNYGYTF. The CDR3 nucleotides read TGTGCCAGCAGGAAAAGGACCGATAACTATGGCTACACCTTC.

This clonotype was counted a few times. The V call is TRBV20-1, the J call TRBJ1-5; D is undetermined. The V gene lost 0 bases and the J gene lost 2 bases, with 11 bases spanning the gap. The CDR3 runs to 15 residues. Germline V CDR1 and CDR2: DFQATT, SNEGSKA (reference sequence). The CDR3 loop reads CSARDEGLGNQPQHF. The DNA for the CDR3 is TGCAGTGCTAGAGATGAAGGGCTCGGCAATCAGCCCCAGCATTTT.

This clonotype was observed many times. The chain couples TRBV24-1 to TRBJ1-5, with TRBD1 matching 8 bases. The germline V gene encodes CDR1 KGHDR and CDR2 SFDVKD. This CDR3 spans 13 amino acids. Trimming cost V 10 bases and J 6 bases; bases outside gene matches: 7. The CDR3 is CATGQGGFQPQHF. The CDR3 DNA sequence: TGTGCCACTGGACAGGGAGGGTTTCAGCCCCAGCATTTT.

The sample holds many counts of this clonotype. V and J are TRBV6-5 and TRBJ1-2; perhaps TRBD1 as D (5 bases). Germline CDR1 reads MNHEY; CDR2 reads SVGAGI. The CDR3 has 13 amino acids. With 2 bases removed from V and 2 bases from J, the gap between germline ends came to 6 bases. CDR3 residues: CASSYGANYGYTF. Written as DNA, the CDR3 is TGTGCCAGCAGTTACGGGGCGAACTATGGCTACACCTTC.

CDR3 sequence: CASRTQESGNYGYTF. The CDR3 nucleotides read TGTGCCAGCAGGACACAGGAGTCCGGGAACTATGGCTACACCTTC. This chain links TRBV28 with TRBJ1-2; tentative D call: TRBD1 (5 bases). Germline assignment: CDR1 MDHEN and CDR2 SYDVKM. CDR3 length: 15 amino acids. V was trimmed by 6 bases and J by 2 bases, leaving 16 bases between them.

This chain's CDR3 is CSASFATRPAYEQYF. The CDR3 nucleotides read TGCAGTGCTAGCTTTGCGACCAGGCCCGCCTACGAGCAGTACTTC. The genes are TRBV20-1 and TRBJ2-7; D unresolved. Trimming shortened V by 3 bases and J by 2 bases, and 17 bases separated the two germline ends. Germline V gene lookup returns CDR1 DFQATT and CDR2 SNEGSKA (reference sequence). The CDR3 spans 15 residues.

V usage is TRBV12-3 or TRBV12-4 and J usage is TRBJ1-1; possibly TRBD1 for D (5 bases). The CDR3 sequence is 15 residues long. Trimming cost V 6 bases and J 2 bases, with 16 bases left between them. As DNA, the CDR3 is TGTGCCAGCAGCCTATTACCGGGGGTAAACACTGAAGCTTTCTTT. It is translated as CASSLLPGVNTEAFF.